These 5 T cell receptor beta chains were all obtained from the same sample, sequenced in a study of control samples from healthy donors and cancer patients. Data came from immunoSEQ multiplex PCR; TCRdb stores just in-frame clones and leaves some out. The sample contains more than 70,000 clones, about 95% of which appear only once. Specimen: blood. These receptors all stem from a young woman in good health.

J is TRBJ1-2 and V is TRBV28; TRBD1 matches at 7 bases. The germline gives CDR1 MDHEN, CDR2 SYDVKM. With 4 bases clipped from V and 5 bases from J, the junction kept 7 bases outside the gene matches. The CDR3 consists of 14 residues. DNA for the CDR3: TGTGCCAGCAGTTCGGGGGACAGCCTGTATGGCTACACCTTC. Protein sequence: CASSSGDSLYGYTF.

Here the CDR3 DNA reads TGTGCCAGCAGCGAACCGGGACAGCCGAACACTGAAGCTTTCTTT. Protein sequence: CASSEPGQPNTEAFF. V and J are TRBV7-8 and TRBJ1-1; TRBD1 matches at 7 bases. V shed 5 bases and J 1 base; nucleotides not matched to a gene: 7. CDR3 length: 15 amino acids. Germline assignment: CDR1 SGHVS and CDR2 FQNEAQ.

The chain carries TRBV7-2 and TRBJ1-5; D ambiguous. The CDR3 has 15 amino acids. The germline CDR1 and CDR2 sequences are SGHTA and FQGNSA. V was pared by 2 bases and J by 4 bases, with 12 bases between. The CDR3 nucleotides are TGTGCCAGCAGCTTATCGGGGATGGGGAATCAGCCCCAGCATTTT. Residues: CASSLSGMGNQPQHF.

The chain joins TRBV7-9 to TRBJ1-1; no clear D. Trimming removed 6 bases at V and 5 bases at J, with 19 bases between. This CDR3 is built from 15 residues. CDR1 and CDR2 (germline): SEHNR, FQNEAQ (reference sequence). CDR3 sequence: CASSLTQRVGTEAFF. In DNA, the CDR3 is TGTGCCAGCAGTCTTACACAGAGAGTTGGGACTGAAGCTTTCTTT.

Note on this clone: An end of the junction differs from the germline gene, which may be a read error. This chain connects TRBV13 to TRBJ1-2; weak D call: TRBD1 (6 bases). CDR3 size: 12 residues. CDR1 and CDR2 (germline): PRHDT, FYEKMQ (reference sequence). This CDR3 reads CASSSRQSRQAF. CDR3 in DNA: TGTGCCAGCAGCTCGCGACAGTCGCGACAGGCCTTC.